This TCR beta chain stems from a study of Graves' ophthalmopathy and Graves' hyperthyroidism. Notes on the study in general: The model achieved 55% to 71% sensitivity and roughly 79% specificity for ophthalmopathy progression.

This clonotype has just a few counts. The antigen is not known. As the template, RNA transcripts were used to amplify TCR beta CDR3 regions. An opening RT-PCR round employed HTBI primers and preceded a second-round multiplex PCR. TCRdb re-called the multiplex PCR reads through MiXCR, storing one row per CDR3 protein. The repertoire includes almost 750,000 distinct CDR3 sequences, roughly two fifths of them detected once, and 40% to 55% sits in the top ten. Germline lookup yields CDR1 SGHTS and CDR2 YDEGEE. This CDR3 is built from 14 residues. V was clipped by 2 bases and J by 3 bases, with 11 bases between them.

V gene TRBV5-8 combines with J gene TRBJ1-2, with D possibly matching TRBD1 (5 bases). The receptor's source is an adult man with Graves' ophthalmopathy. The sample was peripheral blood. Here the CDR3 DNA reads TGTGCCAGCAGCTTCCAGGGTTCGCACTATGGCTACACCTTC. Its protein is CASSFQGSHYGYTF.